These T cell receptor beta chains were read from a single sample in a study of blood T cell repertoires in COVID-19. Clones were sequenced by immunoSEQ multiplex PCR, and TCRdb holds only the in-frame ones, with some missing. In the table there are some 220,000 clones, almost 85% of which are singletons. The sample was peripheral blood. Every receptor here comes from a man between 50 and 59 years old with COVID-19, enrolled during active disease. Each CDR3 is given with its conserved first and last residue. D genes are given only for firm matches. A clone size is listed for some rows: how often the clone was seen (once, few, many), or a class if it is expanded.

clone_size	v_call	j_call	d_call	cdr3_aa	cdr3_nt
few	TRBV19	TRBJ2-7	TRBD2	CASSIGLAAYEQYF	TGTGCCAGTAGTATAGGACTAGCGGCCTACGAGCAGTACTTC
.	TRBV7-9	TRBJ1-4	TRBD1	CASSKTGTGSEKLFF	TGTGCCAGCAGCAAAACCGGGACAGGCAGCGAAAAACTGTTTTTT
few	TRBV27	TRBJ2-2	.	CASSLTHANTGELFF	TGTGCCAGCAGTTTGACTCACGCGAACACCGGGGAGCTGTTTTTT
.	TRBV6-6	TRBJ1-1	TRBD1	CASSRQGTNTEAFF	TGTGCCAGCAGCCGACAGGGGACGAACACTGAAGCTTTCTTT
few	TRBV4-2	TRBJ1-3	.	CASSQDFVQAGNTIYF	TGTGCCAGCAGCCAAGATTTCGTCCAAGCGGGAAACACCATATATTTT
few	TRBV18	TRBJ1-1	.	CASSPLNGNTEAFF	TGTGCCAGCTCACCCCTTAACGGGAACACTGAAGCTTTCTTT
.	TRBV7-2	TRBJ2-3	.	CASSLPPGTQYF	TGTGCCAGCAGCTTACCCCCCGGTACGCAGTATTTT
once	TRBV5-1	TRBJ1-6	.	CASSLAPQGNRSPLHF	TGCGCCAGCAGCTTGGCCCCACAGGGAAATCGATCACCCCTCCACTTT
.	TRBV7-3	TRBJ2-1	.	CASSLTSVVNEQFF	TGTGCCAGCAGCTTAACGTCGGTGGTCAATGAGCAGTTCTTC
.	TRBV12-3/TRBV12-4	TRBJ1-2	TRBD1	CASSLGRGQGYTF	TGTGCCAGCAGTTTAGGCAGGGGGCAAGGCTACACCTTC
once	TRBV7-8	TRBJ2-5	TRBD2	CASSLSRLAGGPGETQYF	TGTGCCAGCAGCTTATCACGACTAGCGGGGGGTCCCGGGGAGACCCAGTACTTC
.	TRBV19	TRBJ1-1	TRBD1	CASSIAGGRTEAFF	TGTGCCAGTAGTATAGCAGGGGGCAGGACTGAAGCTTTCTTT